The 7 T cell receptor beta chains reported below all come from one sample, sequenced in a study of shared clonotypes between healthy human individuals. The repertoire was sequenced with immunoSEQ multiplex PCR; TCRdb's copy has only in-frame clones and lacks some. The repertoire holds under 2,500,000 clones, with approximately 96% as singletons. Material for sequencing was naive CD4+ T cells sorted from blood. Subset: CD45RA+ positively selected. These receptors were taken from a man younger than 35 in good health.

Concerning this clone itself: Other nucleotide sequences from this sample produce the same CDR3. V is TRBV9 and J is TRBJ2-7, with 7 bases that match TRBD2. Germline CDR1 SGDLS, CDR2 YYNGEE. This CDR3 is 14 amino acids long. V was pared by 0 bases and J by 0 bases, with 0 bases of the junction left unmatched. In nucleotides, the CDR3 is TGTGCCAGCAGCGTAGAGCGGGGCTCCTACGAGCAGTACTTC. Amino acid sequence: CASSVERGSYEQYF.

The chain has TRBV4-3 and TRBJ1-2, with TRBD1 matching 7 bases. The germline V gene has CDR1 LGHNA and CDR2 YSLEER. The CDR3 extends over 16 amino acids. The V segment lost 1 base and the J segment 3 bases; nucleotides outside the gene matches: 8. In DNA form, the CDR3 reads TGCGCCAGCAGCCAAGGGACAGGAACCCATCACTATGGCTACACCTTC. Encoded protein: CASSQGTGTHHYGYTF.

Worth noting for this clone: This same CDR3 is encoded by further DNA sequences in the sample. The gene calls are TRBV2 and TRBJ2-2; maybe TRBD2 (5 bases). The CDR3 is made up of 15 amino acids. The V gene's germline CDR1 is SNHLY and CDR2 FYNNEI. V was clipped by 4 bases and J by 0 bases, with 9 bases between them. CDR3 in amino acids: CASSGTGTNTGELFF. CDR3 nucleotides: TGTGCCAGCAGTGGTACGGGAACGAACACCGGGGAGCTGTTTTTT.

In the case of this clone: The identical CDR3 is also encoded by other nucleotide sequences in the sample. The CDR3, as DNA: TGTGCCAGCAGCTTCGGGGGCGGGAACACCGGGGAGCTGTTTTTT. Amino acids: CASSFGGGNTGELFF. The V gene is TRBV5-4, the J gene TRBJ2-2; D tentatively fits TRBD1 or TRBD2 (6 bases each). V lost 2 bases and J lost 1, with 9 bases in between. From germline, CDR1 is SGHNT and CDR2 YYREEE (reference sequence). CDR3 length equals 15 residues. Filled out from reference TRBV5-4 and TRBJ2-2, the complete variable domain reads ETGVTQSPTHLIKTRGQQVTLRCSSQSGHNTVSWYQQALGQGPQFIFQYYREEENGRGNFPPRFSGLQFPNYSSELNVNALELDDSALYLCASSFGGGNTGELFFGEGSRLTVL.

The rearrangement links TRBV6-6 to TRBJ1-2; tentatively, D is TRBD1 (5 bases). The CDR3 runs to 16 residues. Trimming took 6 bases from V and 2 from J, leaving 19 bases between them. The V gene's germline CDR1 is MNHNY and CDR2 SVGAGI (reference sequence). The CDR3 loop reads CASSNGRPRGNYGYTF. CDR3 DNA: TGTGCCAGCAGCAACGGACGGCCTCGGGGGAACTATGGCTACACCTTC.

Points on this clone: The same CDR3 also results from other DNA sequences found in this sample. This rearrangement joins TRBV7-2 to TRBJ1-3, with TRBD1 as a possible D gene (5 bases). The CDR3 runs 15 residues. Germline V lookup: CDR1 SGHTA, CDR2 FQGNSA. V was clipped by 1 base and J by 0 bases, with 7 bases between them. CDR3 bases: TGTGCCAGCAGCTTAGGGGGGAGCTCTGGAAACACCATATATTTT. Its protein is CASSLGGSSGNTIYF.

The CDR3 coding sequence is TGTGCCAGCAGTTCCCCCTCAGGGGGGAACTATGGCTACACCTTC. It yields the protein CASSSPSGGNYGYTF. The V call is TRBV27, the J call TRBJ1-2; 7 bases are shared with TRBD1. Per germline, CDR1 MNHEY and CDR2 SMNVEV (reference sequence). This CDR3 has 15 residues. V shed 4 bases and J 2 bases; nucleotides not matched to a gene: 7.